The 22 T cell receptor beta chains listed next were all sequenced from one sample in a study of CD8+CD57+ T cells in acquired aplastic anemia. Template material for TCR beta VDJ and CDR3 profiling consisted of genomic DNA. TCRdb recomputed calls from the reads with MiXCR, one row per CDR3 protein. The sample has 250,000 to 350,000 distinct CDR3 sequences; 45% to 65% are singletons. Those patients picked for sequencing had displayed CD8+CD57+ cell expansion on flow cytometry. The material sequenced was sorted CD4+, CD8+, or CD8+CD57+ T cells (not recorded which) from PBMCs. The receptors originated from a human donor with aplastic anemia.

This clonotype was observed once. The chain has TRBV2 and TRBJ1-4, with no clear D. The length of the CDR3 is 14 residues. Between the trimmed V and J ends, which lost 5 bases and 8 bases, there was a span of 15 bases. Germline CDR1 reads SNHLY; CDR2 reads FYNNEI. The CDR3 here is CASSPSAYREKLFF. CDR3 sequence (DNA): TGTGCCAGCAGTCCTTCTGCCTATCGGGAAAAACTGTTTTTT.

This chain joins TRBV3-1 and TRBJ2-2, with 8 bases identical to TRBD2. With 10 bases clipped from V and 6 bases from J, the junction kept 10 bases outside the gene matches. Germline V lookup: CDR1 LGHDT, CDR2 YNNKEL (reference sequence). The CDR3 is made up of 14 amino acids. The CDR3 nucleotides are TGTGCCACGGAAAAGGCGGGGGGCCCCGGGGAGCTGTTTTTT. This gives the protein CATEKAGGPGELFF.

This clonotype has just a few counts. The genes are TRBV10-3 and TRBJ2-2; 8 bases align to TRBD2. Germline V CDR1 and CDR2: ENHRY, SYGVKD. The CDR3 is 15 residues long. J lost 7 bases, V lost 4 bases, and 8 bases had no gene match. The CDR3 region is CAISAGREDGGELFF. CDR3 nucleotides: TGTGCCATCAGTGCGGGGCGGGAGGATGGCGGGGAGCTGTTTTTT.

V usage is TRBV20-1 and J usage is TRBJ2-1; TRBD2 agrees at 7 bases. With V trimmed by 4 bases and J by 8 bases, 8 bases remained unmatched. The V gene's germline CDR1 is DFQATT and CDR2 SNEGSKA (reference sequence). This CDR3 contains 13 residues. As DNA, the CDR3 is TGCAGTGCTACCTCTCTGGGGGGGGATGAGCAGTTCTTC. This sequence encodes CSATSLGGDEQFF.

The chain is built from TRBV25-1 and TRBJ1-1; TRBD1 might be the D (6 bases). Between the trimmed V and J ends, which lost 2 bases and 8 bases, there was a span of 9 bases. Germline V lookup: CDR1 MGHDK, CDR2 SYGVNS. The CDR3 consists of 12 residues. The CDR3 coding sequence is TGTGCCAGCAGTGAACTTGGGACAGAAGCTTTCTTT. It yields the protein CASSELGTEAFF.

The CDR3 sequence is CSAGGRQIYNEQFF. For the CDR3, the DNA is TGCAGTGCGGGCGGGAGGCAAATTTACAATGAGCAGTTCTTC. The chain combines TRBV20-1 with TRBJ2-7; 8 bases are shared with TRBD2. The J call may be faulty, since TRBJ2-1 better matches the DNA end. This CDR3 region has 14 residues. Germline V gene data show CDR1 as DFQATT and CDR2 as SNEGSKA (reference sequence).

This chain connects TRBV29-1 to TRBJ1-2; 7 nucleotides match TRBD1. Germline values: CDR1 SQVTM, CDR2 ANQGSEA. V shed 7 bases, J shed 2 bases, and the junction held 4 bases outside the gene matches. This CDR3 is built from 12 residues. The CDR3 spells CSALQGNYGYTF. The CDR3 DNA reads TGCAGCGCCCTACAGGGGAACTATGGCTACACCTTC.

The rearrangement uses TRBV5-1 and TRBJ1-6; D gene unclear. This CDR3 spans 14 amino acids. Trimming removed 2 bases at V and 4 bases at J, with 7 bases between. Looked up from germline, CDR1 is SGHRS and CDR2 is YFSETQ. The CDR3 nucleotides are TGCGCCAGCAGCTTTGAGGGTTATAATTCACCCCTCCACTTT. It translates to CASSFEGYNSPLHF.

This clonotype has more than one count but fewer than ten. The CDR3 protein is CSARLADNEQFF. As DNA, the CDR3 is TGCAGTGCTAGACTAGCGGACAATGAGCAGTTCTTC. The chain combines TRBV20-1 with TRBJ2-1; 7 nucleotides align to TRBD2. This CDR3 has 12 amino acids. With V trimmed by 2 bases and J by 5 bases, 0 bases remained unmatched. Germline CDR1 DFQATT, CDR2 SNEGSKA (reference sequence).

J is TRBJ1-2 and V is TRBV5-1; possibly TRBD1 for D (5 bases). Between the trimmed V and J ends, which lost 5 bases and 2 bases, there was a span of 13 bases. CDR1 and CDR2 (germline): SGHRS, YFSETQ. This CDR3 has 14 amino acids. The CDR3: CASSSRTNNYGYTF. The CDR3 DNA reads TGCGCCAGCAGTTCAAGGACAAACAACTATGGCTACACCTTC.

The gene calls are TRBV12-3 or TRBV12-4 and TRBJ2-1, with D perhaps matching TRBD2 (5 bases). The ends were cut back, 2 bases at V and 8 bases at J, with 31 bases in the middle. The CDR3 sequence is 20 residues long. CDR3 residues: CASSLYSGGLVRHSIYEQFF. The CDR3 DNA is TGTGCCAGCAGTTTATATTCTGGCGGGCTAGTCAGGCACAGCATCTATGAGCAGTTCTTC.

The V gene is TRBV24-1, the J gene TRBJ2-2; 11 bases fit TRBD1. From germline, CDR1 is KGHDR and CDR2 SFDVKD. This CDR3 spans 16 amino acids. V lost 2 bases, J lost 6 bases, and 4 bases stayed unmatched. The CDR3 loop is CATSDWDRGVSGELFF. CDR3 DNA sequence: TGTGCCACCAGTGATTGGGACAGGGGGGTGTCCGGGGAGCTGTTTTTT.

The chain employs TRBV19 and TRBJ1-1; D unclear. Germline values: CDR1 LNHDA, CDR2 SQIVND (reference sequence). V shed 3 bases and J shed 2 bases, with 10 bases lying between them. The CDR3 is 14 residues long. The CDR3 sequence is CASSMRSFNTEAFF. The CDR3 DNA reads as TGTGCCAGTAGTATGCGGTCATTTAACACTGAAGCTTTCTTT.

V usage is TRBV7-9 and J usage is TRBJ1-5; D call uncertain. V lost 2 bases and J 11 bases, leaving 16 bases between the germline ends. The germline CDR1 and CDR2 sequences are SEHNR and FQNEAQ (reference sequence). This CDR3 is 14 amino acids long. The CDR3 here is CASSLSIGEETQHF. The CDR3 region has the DNA TGTGCCAGCAGCTTATCGATAGGAGAGGAGACCCAGCATTTT. Full variable domain (remainder filled in from reference TRBV7-9 and TRBJ1-5): DTGVSQNPRHKITKRGQNVTFRCDPISEHNRLYWYRQTLGQGPEFLTYFQNEAQLEKSRLLSDRFSAERPKGSFSTLEIQRTEQGDSAMYLCASSLSIGEETQHFGDGTRLSIL.

This clonotype was observed a handful of times. The CDR3 nucleotides are TGTGCCAGCAGCTTGGGGGACGGAACCTACGAGCAGTACTTC. Its protein is CASSLGDGTYEQYF. The chain joins TRBV7-6 to TRBJ2-7; D may be TRBD1 or TRBD2 (5 bases each). The CDR3 has 14 residues. The germline V gene encodes CDR1 SGHVS and CDR2 FNYEAQ. Trimming took off 3 bases at V and 2 bases at J, with 11 bases between the two ends.

The rearrangement joins TRBV25-1 to TRBJ1-1; tentative D call: TRBD1 (5 bases). V was pared by 0 bases and J by 3 bases, with 8 bases between. This CDR3 is 14 amino acids long. Germline lookup yields CDR1 MGHDK and CDR2 SYGVNS. CDR3 residues: CASSEYLGDTEAFF. CDR3 nucleotide sequence: TGTGCCAGCAGTGAATATTTGGGGGACACTGAAGCTTTCTTT.

CDR3 protein: CASSLRRSTDTQYF. CDR3 DNA: TGTGCCAGCAGCTTAAGGCGGTCCACAGATACGCAGTATTTT. The rearrangement links TRBV7-9 to TRBJ2-3; D gene uncertain. This CDR3 has 14 amino acids. Germline values: CDR1 SEHNR, CDR2 FQNEAQ (reference sequence). Trimming took off 2 bases at V and 2 bases at J, with 8 bases between the two ends.

The rearrangement uses TRBV15 and TRBJ2-7, with 10 bases matching TRBD1. Germline lookup yields CDR1 LNHNV and CDR2 YYDKDF (reference sequence). The CDR3 has 15 residues. The V and J ends lost 5 bases and 3 bases, in that order; junction bases with no gene match: 7. The DNA for the CDR3 is TGTGCCACCAGCGGTACCGGGACAGGGGTCTACGAGCAGTACTTC. Amino acids: CATSGTGTGVYEQYF.

The chain links TRBV25-1 to TRBJ2-5, with TRBD2 as a possible D gene (6 bases). Germline V CDR1 and CDR2: MGHDK, SYGVNS. The CDR3 consists of 17 residues. Trimming pared 4 bases from V and 6 bases from J, leaving 24 bases between. The DNA of the CDR3 is TGTGCCAGCAGTGCTAGTTCCGGGGGAGTGGCCTTCCAGACCCAGTACTTC. It translates to CASSASSGGVAFQTQYF. The complete variable domain, with remaining parts taken from reference TRBV25-1 and TRBJ2-5, reads EADIYQTPRYLVIGTGKKITLECSQTMGHDKMYWYQQDPGMELHLIHYSYGVNSTEKGDLSSESTVSRIRTEHFPLTLESARPSHTSQYLCASSASSGGVAFQTQYFGPGTRLLVL.

V is TRBV9 and J is TRBJ2-5; tentative D call: TRBD2 (5 bases). V dropped 5 bases and J dropped 5 bases, with 10 bases sitting between them. Per germline, CDR1 SGDLS and CDR2 YYNGEE. There are 12 residues in the CDR3. The CDR3 DNA reads as TGTGCCAGCAGTGTGAGCGGTGAGACCCAGTACTTC. This sequence encodes CASSVSGETQYF.

The chain is built from TRBV19 and TRBJ1-1; D ambiguous. The V gene lost 1 base and the J gene lost 5 bases, with 8 bases spanning the gap. The CDR3 is 13 residues long. Looked up from germline, CDR1 is LNHDA and CDR2 is SQIVND (reference sequence). CDR3 coding DNA: TGTGCCAGTAGTATAGTACCAGGTACTGAAGCTTTCTTT. Translating it yields CASSIVPGTEAFF.

The chain couples TRBV19 to TRBJ2-3, with 9 positions matching TRBD1. The J segment lost 8 bases and the V segment lost 4 bases, leaving 4 bases of the junction unmatched. CDR3 length: 13 amino acids. CDR1 and CDR2 from the germline V gene are LNHDA and SQIVND (reference sequence). The CDR3 protein is CASSTTGGSTQYF. In DNA, the CDR3 is TGTGCCAGTAGTACCACAGGGGGCAGTACGCAGTATTTT.